This record covers a single T cell receptor (beta chain). Measured with immunoSEQ multiplex PCR; TCRdb has only the in-frame clones, and not every one. The table has 300,000 or so clones, roughly 87% seen once. Everyone who took part was roughly 18 to 89 years old, and they came from 24 US areas. Two negative PCRs, clearance, or symptom resolution characterized the recovered Cohort 3 donors. CDR1 and CDR2 from the germline V gene are GTSNPN and SVGIG (reference sequence). This CDR3 has 12 amino acids. V was trimmed by 6 bases and J by 4 bases, leaving 12 bases between them. This sample stems from a study of blood T cell repertoires in COVID-19.

The sample consisted of PBMCs or T cells enriched from blood (not recorded which). This TCR came from a woman in her twenties or thirties who had recovered from COVID-19. This chain links TRBV30 with TRBJ2-5; D call uncertain. The CDR3 nucleotides are TGTGCCTGTACAGAGCTGGGAGAGACCCAGTACTTC. It yields the protein CACTELGETQYF.